This T cell receptor (beta chain) was obtained from a study of T cell responses to AZD1222 COVID-19 vaccine. Study-wide findings and caveats: Among vaccine-associated CD4 TCRs, coverage spanned spike, with dominance at 160-218 and 743-854. Repertoires were obtained only post-peak T cell response. The donor cohort was predominantly white British with a female majority, and clonal diversity may have been underestimated.

Clones were sequenced by immunoSEQ multiplex PCR, and TCRdb holds only the in-frame ones, with some missing. Of more than 150,000 clones in the sample, roughly 92% are singletons; the top ten hold 3% to 4%. A word on this clone: The antigen remains unidentified.

The germline CDR1 and CDR2 sequences are LGHNT and FRNRAP. CDR3 size: 15 residues. V was cut by 0 bases and J by 2 bases, with 10 bases left in between. The clonotype originates from an adult who received the AZD1222 COVID-19 vaccine. The chain employs TRBV12-5 and TRBJ1-1; D is undetermined. Source: peripheral blood, taken 28 days after the second AZD1222 dose. CDR3 nucleotide sequence: TGTGCTAGTGGTTTGGTACTTGGGCCCAACACTGAAGCTTTCTTT. Its translation: CASGLVLGPNTEAFF.